The 20 T cell receptor beta chains below were found in one sample sequenced in a study of neurological immune-mediated disorders. TCRdb analysed the 5' RACE reads with MiXCR anew, one entry per CDR3 protein. Among approximately 100,000 distinct CDR3 sequences listed, 3% to 4% were seen once. The sequencing input was PBMCs. Receptors were obtained from a young woman with multiple sclerosis.

This clonotype was picked up many times. The chain employs TRBV28 and TRBJ1-6; D remains unclear. The V end lost 3 bases, the J end lost 6 bases, and 15 bases lay between the germline ends. The CDR3 sequence is 16 residues long. Germline loops: CDR1 MDHEN, CDR2 SYDVKM. The CDR3 DNA is TGTGCCAGCAGTTTTTTACAGCCGATGACTAATTCACCCCTCCACTTT. Translated, it gives CASSFLQPMTNSPLHF. The variable domain in full, completed from reference TRBV28 and TRBJ1-6, reads DVKVTQSSRYLVKRTGEKVFLECVQDMDHENMFWYRQDPGLGLRLIYFSYDVKMKEKGDIPEGYSVSREKKERFSLILESASTNQTSMYLCASSFLQPMTNSPLHFGNGTRLTVT.

This clonotype was seen many times. The V gene is TRBV10-3, the J gene TRBJ1-2, with a weak D call TRBD1 (5 bases). The germline V gene has CDR1 ENHRY and CDR2 SYGVKD. The V gene lost 3 bases and the J gene lost 0 bases, with 8 bases spanning the gap. The CDR3 loop spans 14 amino acids. CDR3 residues: CAISEQEANYGYTF. CDR3 bases: TGTGCCATCAGTGAACAGGAGGCTAACTATGGCTACACCTTC.

This clonotype was recorded at least ten times. The chain recombines TRBV5-1 with TRBJ2-2, with D possibly called TRBD1 or TRBD2 (5 bases each). The V end was cut by 1 base, the J end by 6 bases, with 16 bases between. Germline V lookup: CDR1 SGHRS, CDR2 YFSETQ. The CDR3 totals 16 residues. CDR3 bases: TGCGCCAGCAGCTTGTGGGGGATCTGGGCACCCGGGGAGCTGTTTTTT. This encodes CASSLWGIWAPGELFF.

This clonotype was seen ten or more times. The chain carries TRBV5-5 and TRBJ1-1; 8 bases are a match to TRBD1. Germline assignment: CDR1 SGHKS and CDR2 YYEKEE (reference sequence). The CDR3 runs 14 residues. After removal of 2 bases from V and 5 bases from J, the junction contained 5 bases not matched to a gene. The CDR3 spells CASSLRTGRTEAFF. The CDR3, as DNA: TGTGCCAGCAGCTTACGGACAGGGCGGACTGAAGCTTTCTTT.

This clonotype came up many times. The CDR3 region has the DNA TGTGCCAGCAGCAATCTCTTAGACAGGGGCCACACCATATATTTT. Protein: CASSNLLDRGHTIYF. The rearrangement uses TRBV6-6 and TRBJ1-3; 8 nucleotides align to TRBD1. Germline V CDR1 and CDR2: MNHNY, SVGAGI (reference sequence). This CDR3 contains 15 residues. The junction had 12 bases not matched to a gene; V was cut back by 6 bases and J by 8 bases.

In its sample, this clonotype was seen many times. As DNA, the CDR3 is TGCAGTGCTAGACTTCAGGGGGGCTTGGACACTGAAGCTTTCTTT. It encodes CSARLQGGLDTEAFF. The chain links TRBV20-1 to TRBJ1-1, with TRBD1 matching 7 bases. CDR3 length: 15 amino acids. Per the germline V gene, CDR1 is DFQATT and CDR2 is SNEGSKA (reference sequence). V was clipped by 2 bases and J by 3 bases; unmatched bases: 9.

There are many counts of this clonotype. J is TRBJ1-1 and V is TRBV5-1; 8 bases are shared with TRBD1. The germline V gene encodes CDR1 SGHRS and CDR2 YFSETQ. The CDR3 totals 15 residues. V was pared by 4 bases and J by 3 bases, with 8 bases of the junction left unmatched. CDR3 protein: CASSVTGGSYTEAFF. The CDR3 bases are TGCGCCAGCAGCGTTACAGGGGGTTCATACACTGAAGCTTTCTTT.

In its sample, this clonotype was seen many times. The chain uses TRBV2 and TRBJ2-7; no firm D call. The CDR3 length is 12 residues. Trimming cost V 7 bases and J 2 bases, with 9 bases left between them. The germline gives CDR1 SNHLY, CDR2 FYNNEI. The CDR3 DNA sequence: TGTGCCAGCAAGGTTAAAACCTACGAGCAGTACTTC. This gives the protein CASKVKTYEQYF.

The table lists this clonotype with many counts. The J gene is TRBJ1-6, the V gene TRBV12-3 or TRBV12-4; D is possibly TRBD1 (5 bases). V gave up 5 bases and J gave up 7 bases, with 18 bases separating them. The CDR3 is made up of 16 amino acids. The DNA of the CDR3 is TGTGCCAGCAGTACCTCGGACAAACCGATAAATTCACCCCTCCACTTT. Its protein is CASSTSDKPINSPLHF.

This chain links TRBV3-1 with TRBJ2-7, with D unresolved. Trimming removed 3 bases at V and 0 bases at J, with 9 bases between. The CDR3 consists of 14 residues. Germline V gene lookup returns CDR1 LGHDT and CDR2 YNNKEL (reference sequence). The chain's CDR3 is CASSQDILSYEQYF. DNA for the CDR3: TGTGCCAGCAGCCAGGATATACTCTCCTACGAGCAGTACTTC.

This clonotype showed up many times. CDR3 residues: CSARVRAAGDRLYNEQFF. The CDR3 DNA reads TGCAGTGCTAGAGTGAGAGCTGCGGGGGACCGTCTATACAATGAGCAGTTCTTC. J is TRBJ2-1 and V is TRBV20-1, with 7 nucleotides matching TRBD2. The germline gives CDR1 DFQATT, CDR2 SNEGSKA (reference sequence). Trimming at V came to 1 base and at J to 4 bases, leaving 16 bases not matched to a gene. This CDR3 has 18 amino acids.

This clonotype was seen repeatedly, ten times or more. The rearrangement joins TRBV9 to TRBJ1-2; unclear D gene. V was shortened by 3 bases and J by 2 bases, with 20 bases between the two germline ends. Germline lookup yields CDR1 SGDLS and CDR2 YYNGEE. The CDR3 extends over 17 amino acids. The CDR3 nucleotides read TGTGCCAGCAGCGCTTACCAACGCTCGACGGGGAACTATGGCTACACCTTC. This sequence encodes CASSAYQRSTGNYGYTF.

This clonotype occurred many times. This chain links TRBV11-2 with TRBJ2-1; TRBD2 aligns across 9 bases. V gave up 4 bases and J gave up 5 bases; unmatched junction bases: 12. The CDR3 has 17 residues. Germline CDR1 reads SGHAT; CDR2 reads FQNNGV. The CDR3 bases are TGTGCCAGCAGCTCACTAGAGGGAGCGGGGGGACACAATGAGCAGTTCTTC. This gives the protein CASSSLEGAGGHNEQFF.

With respect to this clonotype: A read error may account for a junction end that differs from germline. This chain links TRBV7-8 with TRBJ2-7; 8 bases align to TRBD1. The CDR3 extends over 12 amino acids. CDR1 and CDR2 (germline): SGHVS, FQNEAQ. DNA for the CDR3: TGTGACAGCAGTAGGACAGGGTACGAGCAGTACTTC. Translation gives CDSSRTGYEQYF.

About this clonotype: A read error is possible here, since a much larger clone lies one base away. This chain uses TRBV2 with TRBJ2-3; TRBD2 matches at 10 bases. Germline CDR1 and CDR2: SNHLY and FYNNEI. The CDR3 contains 13 residues. V lost 11 bases, J lost 10 bases, and 12 bases stayed unmatched. The CDR3 region has the DNA TGTGCCGGCCCCGATAGCGGGAGGCAGGCGCAGTATTTT. It codes for CAGPDSGRQAQYF.

This clonotype was counted many times. The chain employs TRBV5-1 and TRBJ2-4; the D gene is possibly TRBD1 (5 bases). CDR1 and CDR2 (germline): SGHRS, YFSETQ. V dropped 2 bases and J dropped 4 bases, with 13 bases sitting between them. The CDR3 has 15 amino acids. Here the CDR3 DNA reads TGCGCCAGCAGCTTTGGACAACCTGAGAAAAACATTCAGTACTTC. Translated: CASSFGQPEKNIQYF.

At least ten counts were recorded for this clonotype. CDR3 DNA sequence: TGTGCCAGCAGCGCGGACAAGAACACCGGGGAGCTGTTTTTT. Translated: CASSADKNTGELFF. This chain links TRBV9 with TRBJ2-2; D is possibly TRBD1 (5 bases). Germline V gene sequence: CDR1 SGDLS, CDR2 YYNGEE. This CDR3 has 14 amino acids. The germline V and J ends were trimmed by 3 bases and 1 base, with 7 bases remaining between them. Full variable domain (outside the CDR3, taken from reference TRBV9 and TRBJ2-2): DSGVTQTPKHLITATGQRVTLRCSPRSGDLSVYWYQQSLDQGLQFLIQYYNGEERAKGNILERFSAQQFPDLHSELNLSSLELGDSALYFCASSADKNTGELFFGEGSRLTVL.

This clonotype has a count of ten or more. This chain joins TRBV9 and TRBJ2-1, with D possibly being TRBD1 or TRBD2 (5 bases each). The CDR3 length is 15 residues. Germline V gene lookup returns CDR1 SGDLS and CDR2 YYNGEE. The V end lost 1 base, the J end lost 8 bases, and 16 bases lay between the germline ends. The DNA of the CDR3 is TGTGCCAGCAGCGTATCCGGGACCCCCTTATATGAGCAGTTCTTC. Translating it yields CASSVSGTPLYEQFF.

This clonotype has ten or more counts. The chain employs TRBV20-1 and TRBJ2-2, with TRBD1 matching 9 bases. V lost 6 bases to trimming and J lost 7 bases; unmatched junction nucleotides: 12. CDR1 and CDR2 (germline): DFQATT, SNEGSKA (reference sequence). The CDR3 consists of 15 residues. This chain's CDR3 is CSAARGGQGVGELFF. The CDR3 nucleotides read TGCAGTGCCGCACGTGGGGGACAGGGTGTCGGGGAGCTGTTTTTT.

The chain couples TRBV10-3 to TRBJ1-5; unclear D gene. CDR1 and CDR2 from the germline V gene are ENHRY and SYGVKD. CDR3 length equals 12 residues. V dropped 4 bases and J dropped 5 bases, with 6 bases sitting between them. In nucleotides, the CDR3 is TGTGCCATCAGTGTGGGAGATCAGCCCCAGCATTTT. Encoded protein: CAISVGDQPQHF.